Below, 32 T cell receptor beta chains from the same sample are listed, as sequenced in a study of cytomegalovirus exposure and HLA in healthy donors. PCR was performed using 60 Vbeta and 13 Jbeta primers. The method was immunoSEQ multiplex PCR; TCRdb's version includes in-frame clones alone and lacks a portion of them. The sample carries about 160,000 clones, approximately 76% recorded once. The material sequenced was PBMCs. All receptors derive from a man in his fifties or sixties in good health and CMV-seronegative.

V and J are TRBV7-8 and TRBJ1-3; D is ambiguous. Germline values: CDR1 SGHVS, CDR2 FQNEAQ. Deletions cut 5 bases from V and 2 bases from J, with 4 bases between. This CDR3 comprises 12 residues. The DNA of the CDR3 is TGTGCCAGCAGCGAGACTGGAAACACCATATATTTT. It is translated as CASSETGNTIYF.

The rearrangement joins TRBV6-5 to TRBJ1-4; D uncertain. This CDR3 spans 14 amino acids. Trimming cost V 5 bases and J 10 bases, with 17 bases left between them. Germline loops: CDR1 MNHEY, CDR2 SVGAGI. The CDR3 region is CASSRTPEAGKLFF. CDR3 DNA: TGTGCCAGCAGTAGGACCCCAGAGGCGGGAAAACTGTTTTTT.

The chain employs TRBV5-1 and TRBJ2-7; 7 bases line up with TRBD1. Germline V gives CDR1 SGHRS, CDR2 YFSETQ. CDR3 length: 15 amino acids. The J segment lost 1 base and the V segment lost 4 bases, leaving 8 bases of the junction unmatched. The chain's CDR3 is CASSPRQGISYEQYF. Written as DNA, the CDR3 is TGCGCCAGCAGCCCCCGACAGGGAATTTCCTACGAGCAGTACTTC. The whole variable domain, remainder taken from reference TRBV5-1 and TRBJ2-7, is KAGVTQTPRYLIKTRGQQVTLSCSPISGHRSVSWYQQTPGQGLQFLFEYFSETQRNKGNFPGRFSGRQFSNSRSEMNVSTLELGDSALYLCASSPRQGISYEQYFGPGTRLTVT.

The CDR3 protein is CASKEEEYNEQFF. The CDR3 DNA follows: TGTGCCAGCAAGGAGGAGGAGTACAATGAGCAGTTCTTC. The V and J genes are TRBV11-2 and TRBJ2-1; possibly TRBD2 for D (5 bases). The CDR3 runs 13 residues. Trimming took 7 bases from V and 4 from J, leaving 11 bases between them. Per the germline V gene, CDR1 is SGHAT and CDR2 is FQNNGV.

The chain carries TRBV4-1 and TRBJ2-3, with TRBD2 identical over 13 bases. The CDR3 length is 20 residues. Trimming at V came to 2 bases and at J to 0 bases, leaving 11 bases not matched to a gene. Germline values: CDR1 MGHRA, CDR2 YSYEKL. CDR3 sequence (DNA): TGCGCCAGCAGCCAACAAACACTAGCGGGGGGGCCGACTAGCACAGATACGCAGTATTTT. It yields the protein CASSQQTLAGGPTSTDTQYF.

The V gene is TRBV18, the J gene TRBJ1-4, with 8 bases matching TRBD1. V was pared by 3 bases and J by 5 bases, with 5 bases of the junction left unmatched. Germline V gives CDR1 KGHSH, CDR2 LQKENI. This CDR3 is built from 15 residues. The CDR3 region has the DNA TGTGCCAGCTCACCCCAGGACAGGGCCAATGAAAAACTGTTTTTT. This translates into CASSPQDRANEKLFF.

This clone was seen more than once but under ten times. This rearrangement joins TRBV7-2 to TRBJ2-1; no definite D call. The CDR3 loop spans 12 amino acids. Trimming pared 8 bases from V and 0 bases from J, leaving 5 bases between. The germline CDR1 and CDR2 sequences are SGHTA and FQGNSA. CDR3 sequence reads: CASRYSYNEQFF. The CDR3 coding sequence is TGTGCCAGCCGTTACTCCTACAATGAGCAGTTCTTC. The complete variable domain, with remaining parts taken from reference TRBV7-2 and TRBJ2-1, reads GAGVSQSPSNKVTEKGKDVELRCDPISGHTALYWYRQSLGQGLEFLIYFQGNSAPDKSGLPSDRFSAERTGGSVSTLTIQRTQQEDSAVYLCASRYSYNEQFFGPGTRLTVL.

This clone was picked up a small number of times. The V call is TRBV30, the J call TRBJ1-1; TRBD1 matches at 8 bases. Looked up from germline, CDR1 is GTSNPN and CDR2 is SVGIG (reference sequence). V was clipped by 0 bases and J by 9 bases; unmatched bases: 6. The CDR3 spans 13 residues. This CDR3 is CAWSVQGAPKAFF. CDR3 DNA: TGTGCCTGGAGTGTCCAGGGGGCACCGAAAGCTTTCTTT.

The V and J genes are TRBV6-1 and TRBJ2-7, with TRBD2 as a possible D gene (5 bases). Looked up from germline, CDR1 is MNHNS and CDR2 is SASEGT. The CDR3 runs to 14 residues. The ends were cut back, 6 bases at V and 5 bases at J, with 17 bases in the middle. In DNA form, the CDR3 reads TGTGCCAGCAGGAGGGATCATCCCCCCCACGAGCAGTACTTC. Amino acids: CASRRDHPPHEQYF.

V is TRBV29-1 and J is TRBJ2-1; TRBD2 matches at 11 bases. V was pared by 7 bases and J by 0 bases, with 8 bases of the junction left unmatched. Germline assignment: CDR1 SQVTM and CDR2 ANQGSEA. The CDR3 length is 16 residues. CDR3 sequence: CSALAGGGTSYNEQFF. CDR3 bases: TGCAGCGCCTTAGCGGGAGGGGGTACCTCCTACAATGAGCAGTTCTTC.

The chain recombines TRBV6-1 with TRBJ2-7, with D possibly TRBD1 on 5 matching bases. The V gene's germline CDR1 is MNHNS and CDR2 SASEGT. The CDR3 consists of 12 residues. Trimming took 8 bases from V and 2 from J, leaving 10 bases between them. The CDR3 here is CASFRETYEQYF. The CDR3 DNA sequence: TGTGCCAGCTTCAGGGAAACCTACGAGCAGTACTTC.

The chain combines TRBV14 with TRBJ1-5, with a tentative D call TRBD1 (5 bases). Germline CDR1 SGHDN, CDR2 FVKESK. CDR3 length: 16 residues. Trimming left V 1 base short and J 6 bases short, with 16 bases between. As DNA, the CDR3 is TGTGCCAGCAGCCAAGCCCCCGGGGGGTTCAGTCAGCCCCAGCATTTT. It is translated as CASSQAPGGFSQPQHF.

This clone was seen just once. Here the CDR3 reads CASSPQGTNEKLFF. CDR3 nucleotides: TGTGCCAGCAGTCCACAGGGAACTAATGAAAAACTGTTTTTT. J is TRBJ1-4 and V is TRBV28, with D possibly TRBD1 on 6 matching bases. V was trimmed by 5 bases and J by 1 base, leaving 8 bases between them. Germline assignment: CDR1 MDHEN and CDR2 SYDVKM. The CDR3 runs 14 residues.

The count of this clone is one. CDR3 residues: CASSSPAGQYF. DNA for the CDR3: TGTGCCAGCAGTTCGCCGGCAGGGCAGTACTTC. This rearrangement joins TRBV6-5 to TRBJ2-5, with a weak D call TRBD1 (5 bases). Germline V CDR1 and CDR2: MNHEY, SVGAGI. CDR3 length equals 11 residues. Trimming shortened V by 4 bases and J by 11 bases, and 11 bases separated the two germline ends.

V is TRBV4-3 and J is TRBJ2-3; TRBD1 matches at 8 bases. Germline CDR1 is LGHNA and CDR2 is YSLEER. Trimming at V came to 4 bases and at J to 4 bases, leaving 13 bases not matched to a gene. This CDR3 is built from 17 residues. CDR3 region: CASSRGSRRGLSDTQYF. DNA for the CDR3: TGCGCCAGCAGCCGGGGATCGCGCAGGGGGCTCTCAGATACGCAGTATTTT.

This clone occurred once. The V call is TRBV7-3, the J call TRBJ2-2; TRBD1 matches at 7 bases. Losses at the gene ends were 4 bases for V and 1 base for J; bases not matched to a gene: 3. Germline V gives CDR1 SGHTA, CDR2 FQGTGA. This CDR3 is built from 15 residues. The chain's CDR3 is CASSSTGRNTGELFF. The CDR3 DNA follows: TGTGCCAGCAGCTCGACAGGGCGGAACACCGGGGAGCTGTTTTTT.

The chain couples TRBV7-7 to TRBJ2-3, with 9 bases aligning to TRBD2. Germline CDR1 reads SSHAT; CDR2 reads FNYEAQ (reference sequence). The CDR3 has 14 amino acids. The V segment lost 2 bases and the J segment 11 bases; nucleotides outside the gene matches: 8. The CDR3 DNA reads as TGTGCCAGCAGCTTAACAGCGGGAGGTGGGCTGCAGTATTTT. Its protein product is CASSLTAGGGLQYF.

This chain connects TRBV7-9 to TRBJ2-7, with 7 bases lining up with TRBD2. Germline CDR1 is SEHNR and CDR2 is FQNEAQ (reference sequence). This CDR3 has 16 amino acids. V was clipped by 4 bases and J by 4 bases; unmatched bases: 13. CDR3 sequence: CASSSGRGGRIYEQYF. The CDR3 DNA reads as TGTGCCAGCAGCTCCGGTCGAGGCGGGAGAATATACGAGCAGTACTTC.

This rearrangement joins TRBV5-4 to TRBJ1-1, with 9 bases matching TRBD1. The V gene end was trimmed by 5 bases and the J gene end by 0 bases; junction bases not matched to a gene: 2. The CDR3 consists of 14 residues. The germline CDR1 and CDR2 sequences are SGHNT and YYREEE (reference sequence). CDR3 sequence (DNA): TGTGCCAGCAGGCGACAGGGGGTGAACACTGAAGCTTTCTTT. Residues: CASRRQGVNTEAFF.

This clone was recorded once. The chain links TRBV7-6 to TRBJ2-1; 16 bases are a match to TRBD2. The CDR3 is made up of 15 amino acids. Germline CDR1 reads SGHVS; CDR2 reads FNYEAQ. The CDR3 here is CASGGLAGGYNEQFF. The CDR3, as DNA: TGTGCTTCGGGGGGACTAGCGGGGGGGTACAATGAGCAGTTCTTC.

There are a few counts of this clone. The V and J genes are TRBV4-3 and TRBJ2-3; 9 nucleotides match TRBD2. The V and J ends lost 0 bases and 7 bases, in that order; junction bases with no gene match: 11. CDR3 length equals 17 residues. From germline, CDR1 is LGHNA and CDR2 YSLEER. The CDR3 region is CASSQDGLAGWSHTQYF. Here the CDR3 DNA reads TGCGCCAGCAGCCAAGACGGGCTAGCGGGGTGGTCGCATACGCAGTATTTT.

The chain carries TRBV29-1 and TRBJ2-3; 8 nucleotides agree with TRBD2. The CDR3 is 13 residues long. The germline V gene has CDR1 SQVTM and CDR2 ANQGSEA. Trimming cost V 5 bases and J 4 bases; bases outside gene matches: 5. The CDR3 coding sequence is TGCAGCGTTTCATCGGGAGGGTCAGATACGCAGTATTTT. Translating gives CSVSSGGSDTQYF.

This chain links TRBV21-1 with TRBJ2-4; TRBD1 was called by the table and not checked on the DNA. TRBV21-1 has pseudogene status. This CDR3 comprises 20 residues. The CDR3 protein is CASSATGTGGVFMDKNIQYF. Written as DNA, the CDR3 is TGTGCCAGCAGCGCAACCGGGACAGGGGGCGTCTTCATGGACAAAAACATTCAGTACTTC.

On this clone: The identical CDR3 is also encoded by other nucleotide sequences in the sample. In DNA, the CDR3 is TGCGCCAGCAGCTTGGGAGGGGGCCAGAACACCATATATTTT. Translation: CASSLGGGQNTIYF. The chain employs TRBV5-1 and TRBJ1-3, with TRBD1 matching 7 bases. The V segment lost 0 bases and the J segment 7 bases; nucleotides outside the gene matches: 4. The germline V gene has CDR1 SGHRS and CDR2 YFSETQ. The CDR3 extends over 14 amino acids.

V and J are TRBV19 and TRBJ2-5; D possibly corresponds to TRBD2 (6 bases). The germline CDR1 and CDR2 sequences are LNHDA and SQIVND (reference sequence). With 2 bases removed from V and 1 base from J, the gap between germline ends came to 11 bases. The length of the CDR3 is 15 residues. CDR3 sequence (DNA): TGTGCCAGTAGTATAAGTCCCGGGGGCCAAGAGACCCAGTACTTC. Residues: CASSISPGGQETQYF.

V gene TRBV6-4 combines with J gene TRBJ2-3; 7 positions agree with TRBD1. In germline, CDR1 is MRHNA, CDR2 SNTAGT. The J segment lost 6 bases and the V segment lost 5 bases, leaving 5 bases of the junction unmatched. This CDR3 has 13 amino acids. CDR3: CASSRQGPDTQYF. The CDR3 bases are TGTGCCAGCAGTCGACAGGGACCGGATACGCAGTATTTT.

CDR3 in amino acids: CASSPWDTSGNTIYF. The CDR3 DNA reads as TGTGCCAGCAGCCCTTGGGACACCTCTGGAAACACCATATATTTT. J is TRBJ1-3 and V is TRBV4-2, with D maybe TRBD1 (6 bases). Deletions cut 4 bases from V and 0 bases from J, with 10 bases between. Germline values: CDR1 LGHNA, CDR2 YNFKEQ. There are 15 residues in the CDR3.

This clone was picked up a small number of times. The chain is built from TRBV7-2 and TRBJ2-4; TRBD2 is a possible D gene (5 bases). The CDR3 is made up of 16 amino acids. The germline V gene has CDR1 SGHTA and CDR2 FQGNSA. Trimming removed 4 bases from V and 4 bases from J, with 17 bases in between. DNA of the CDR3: TGTGCCAGCAGCTCCCAAAGCGGCCGTAGAAAAAACATTCAGTACTTC. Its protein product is CASSSQSGRRKNIQYF.

The CDR3 sequence: CASRIETDSYEQYF. The CDR3 nucleotides are TGTGCCAGCCGCATCGAGACAGACTCCTACGAGCAGTACTTC. V is TRBV2 and J is TRBJ2-7, with a tentative D call TRBD1 (5 bases). Germline values: CDR1 SNHLY, CDR2 FYNNEI. The V end was cut by 8 bases, the J end by 0 bases, with 14 bases between. The CDR3 runs to 14 residues.

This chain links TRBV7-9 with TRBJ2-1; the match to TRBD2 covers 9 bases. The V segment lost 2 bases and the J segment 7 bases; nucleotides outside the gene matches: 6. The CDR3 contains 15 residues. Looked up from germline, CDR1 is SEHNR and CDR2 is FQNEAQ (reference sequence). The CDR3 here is CASSLLGGGGNEQFF. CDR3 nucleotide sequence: TGTGCCAGCAGCTTATTGGGCGGGGGGGGAAATGAGCAGTTCTTC.

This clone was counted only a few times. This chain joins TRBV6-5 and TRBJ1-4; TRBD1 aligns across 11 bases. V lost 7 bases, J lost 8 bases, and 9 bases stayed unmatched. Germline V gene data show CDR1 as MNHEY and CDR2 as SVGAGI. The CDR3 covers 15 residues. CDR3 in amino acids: CASTAQGTGGEKLFF. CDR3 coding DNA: TGTGCCAGCACCGCACAGGGGACAGGGGGAGAAAAACTGTTTTTT.

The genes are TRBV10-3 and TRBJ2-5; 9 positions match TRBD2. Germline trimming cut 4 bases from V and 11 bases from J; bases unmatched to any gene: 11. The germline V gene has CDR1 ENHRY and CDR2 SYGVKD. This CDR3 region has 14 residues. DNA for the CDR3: TGTGCCATCAGTGGTAGCGGGAGTAGGTATGAGCAGTACTTC. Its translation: CAISGSGSRYEQYF.